The 2 T cell receptor beta chains given below trace back to one sample, sequenced in a study of regulatory T cells in long-lasting Graves disease. Relying on iRepertoire HTBI primers and Arm-PCR of CDR3 regions, the team built TCR beta libraries. TCRdb re-analysed the multiplex PCR reads in MiXCR, keeping a single row per CDR3 protein. The table has around 500,000 distinct CDR3 sequences, about a fifth seen once. Time point noted: persistent/refractory GD, antithyroid drugs over 5 years with positive TRAb. PBMC-extracted RNA yielded the TCR library. Material: peripheral blood mononuclear cells (PBMCs), obtained when the disease was refractory, from a patient treated with antithyroid drugs. These receptors were collected from a female donor with Graves disease.

With respect to this clonotype: Possible read error: a much larger clone is one base away. V is TRBV28 and J is TRBJ2-7, with a weak D call TRBD1 (6 bases). Trimming left V 6 bases short and J 6 bases short, with 15 bases between. The CDR3 spans 13 residues. The germline gives CDR1 MDHEN, CDR2 SYDVKM. The CDR3 region is CASSSTGRSEQYF. The DNA of the CDR3 is TGTGCCAGCAGCTCTACAGGGAGAAGCGAGCAGTACTTC.

This clonotype was detected many times. The V call is TRBV11-2, the J call TRBJ1-1; no clear D. V lost 2 bases to trimming and J lost 2 bases, with 9 bases between them. In germline, CDR1 is SGHAT, CDR2 FQNNGV. The CDR3 length is 14 residues. In DNA form, the CDR3 reads TGTGCCAGCAGCTTATCGAATAGTAACACTGAAGCTTTCTTT. This encodes CASSLSNSNTEAFF. The full variable domain, with the rest looked up from reference TRBV11-2 and TRBJ1-1, is EAGVAQSPRYKIIEKRQSVAFWCNPISGHATLYWYQQILGQGPKLLIQFQNNGVVDDSQLPKDRFSAERLKGVDSTLKIQPAKLEDSAVYLCASSLSNSNTEAFFGQGTRLTVV.